A single sample gave rise to the 18 T cell receptor beta chains below, sequenced in a study of blood T cell repertoires in COVID-19. Clones were sequenced by immunoSEQ multiplex PCR, and TCRdb holds only the in-frame ones, with some missing. The sample includes approximately 250,000 clones, 70% to 90% of them seen just once. Specimen: PBMCs or T cells enriched from blood (not recorded which). These receptor sequences come from a woman aged 40 to 50 with acute COVID-19.

The V call is TRBV5-6, the J call TRBJ1-2; D not certain. The germline gives CDR1 SGHDT, CDR2 YYEEEE. The CDR3 runs to 17 residues. The V end was cut by 0 bases, the J end by 8 bases, with 23 bases between. CDR3 protein: CASSLESLLSAERGYTF. The CDR3 coding sequence is TGTGCCAGCAGCTTGGAGAGTTTACTATCAGCGGAGAGGGGCTACACCTTC.

This clone appeared a few times. V gene TRBV19 combines with J gene TRBJ1-1; TRBD1 aligns across 7 bases. V was clipped by 7 bases and J by 0 bases; unmatched bases: 5. The CDR3 consists of 14 residues. Germline lookup yields CDR1 LNHDA and CDR2 SQIVND (reference sequence). The CDR3 sequence: CASNRGNMNTEAFF. Here the CDR3 DNA reads TGTGCCAGTAACAGGGGAAATATGAACACTGAAGCTTTCTTT.

This clone occurred once. J is TRBJ1-3 and V is TRBV19; D unresolved. The V end was cut by 7 bases, the J end by 4 bases, with 8 bases between. This CDR3 is built from 12 residues. Per the germline V gene, CDR1 is LNHDA and CDR2 is SQIVND (reference sequence). The DNA for the CDR3 is TGTGCCAGTAAGGCGGGAGGAAACACCATATATTTT. As protein: CASKAGGNTIYF.

This chain connects TRBV5-4 to TRBJ2-1; tentatively, D is TRBD2 (5 bases). Per germline, CDR1 SGHNT and CDR2 YYREEE (reference sequence). The CDR3 spans 16 residues. Trimming stripped 4 bases from V and 7 bases from J, with 21 bases between. The CDR3 DNA follows: TGTGCCAGCAGCGCGCCGTCTAGCCGGCTTGGGAATGAGCAGTTCTTC. It specifies CASSAPSSRLGNEQFF.

The chain couples TRBV28 to TRBJ2-1; D perhaps matches TRBD2 (6 bases). This CDR3 is built from 15 residues. The V gene lost 5 bases and the J gene lost 3 bases, with 14 bases spanning the gap. Germline assignment: CDR1 MDHEN and CDR2 SYDVKM. CDR3 residues: CASSPRAAGYNEQFF. CDR3 DNA: TGTGCCAGCAGTCCCCGGGCAGCGGGCTACAATGAGCAGTTCTTC.

V and J are TRBV7-2 and TRBJ2-7; a weak D match, TRBD1 (6 bases). V was pared by 3 bases and J by 4 bases, with 10 bases between. This CDR3 is built from 13 residues. Germline V gene data show CDR1 as SGHTA and CDR2 as FQGNSA. The CDR3 spells CASSFDRQYEQYF. The CDR3 DNA is TGTGCCAGCAGCTTCGACAGGCAGTACGAGCAGTACTTC.

The chain has TRBV2 and TRBJ1-2; D is possibly TRBD1 (5 bases). Germline assignment: CDR1 SNHLY and CDR2 FYNNEI. V dropped 4 bases and J dropped 4 bases, with 13 bases sitting between them. CDR3 length: 14 residues. The chain's CDR3 is CASSGGTRGYGYTF. CDR3 nucleotide sequence: TGTGCCAGCAGTGGCGGGACGAGGGGCTATGGCTACACCTTC.

The rearrangement joins TRBV9 to TRBJ1-1, with TRBD1 matching 9 bases. Per germline, CDR1 SGDLS and CDR2 YYNGEE. The ends lost 2 bases at V and 1 base at J; junction bases unmatched: 9. This CDR3 has 17 residues. The CDR3 spells CASSVRDRGIGNTEAFF. In DNA, the CDR3 is TGTGCCAGCAGCGTGCGAGACAGGGGGATTGGGAACACTGAAGCTTTCTTT.

J is TRBJ2-5 and V is TRBV11-2; 9 bases map to TRBD2. From germline, CDR1 is SGHAT and CDR2 FQNNGV. V was pared by 8 bases and J by 7 bases, with 20 bases of the junction left unmatched. The CDR3 sequence is 17 residues long. The CDR3 DNA sequence: TGTGCCAGCCACAGGGAGGGTAGCGGGAGCGAGATGGCGACCCAGTACTTC. Translating gives CASHREGSGSEMATQYF.

This chain uses TRBV11-2 with TRBJ1-3; 11 nucleotides align to TRBD1. CDR1 and CDR2 from the germline V gene are SGHAT and FQNNGV. Trimming at V came to 2 bases and at J to 2 bases, leaving 5 bases not matched to a gene. This CDR3 contains 17 residues. CDR3 nucleotides: TGTGCCAGCAGCTTAACCGGGGACAGGGGGACTGGAAACACCATATATTTT. This encodes CASSLTGDRGTGNTIYF. The full variable domain, completed using reference TRBV11-2 and TRBJ1-3, is EAGVAQSPRYKIIEKRQSVAFWCNPISGHATLYWYQQILGQGPKLLIQFQNNGVVDDSQLPKDRFSAERLKGVDSTLKIQPAKLEDSAVYLCASSLTGDRGTGNTIYFGEGSWLTVV.

This clone was counted between two and nine times. This CDR3 is CASSRSSTDTQYF. The CDR3 bases are TGTGCCAGCAGCCGTTCTAGCACAGATACGCAGTATTTT. This chain links TRBV7-2 with TRBJ2-3; no definite D call. CDR3 length: 13 residues. From germline, CDR1 is SGHTA and CDR2 FQGNSA. Trimming removed 5 bases from V and 0 bases from J, with 6 bases in between.

This chain links TRBV10-1 with TRBJ2-6; the D gene is possibly TRBD1 (6 bases). The germline V gene has CDR1 WNHNN and CDR2 SYGVQD (reference sequence). The CDR3 spans 15 residues. Trimming took off 0 bases at V and 9 bases at J, with 12 bases between the two ends. CDR3 loop: CASSESGRGVNVLTF. The DNA for the CDR3 is TGCGCCAGCAGTGAGTCGGGCAGGGGAGTCAACGTCCTGACTTTC.

This rearrangement joins TRBV28 to TRBJ2-3; 9 nucleotides line up with TRBD1. The V and J ends lost 7 bases and 4 bases, in that order; junction bases with no gene match: 9. Germline assignment: CDR1 MDHEN and CDR2 SYDVKM. This CDR3 contains 15 residues. CDR3 protein: CASTVPGQGPDTQYF. CDR3 DNA sequence: TGTGCCAGCACTGTACCGGGACAGGGCCCAGATACGCAGTATTTT.

In this sample, this clone turned up once. This chain joins TRBV11-3 and TRBJ1-1; D gene unclear. Germline V gene lookup returns CDR1 SGHNT and CDR2 YENEEA. This CDR3 contains 14 residues. Deletions cut 2 bases from V and 7 bases from J, with 14 bases between. This chain's CDR3 is CASSLIPSGSEAFF. CDR3 nucleotides: TGTGCCAGCAGCTTAATCCCCAGCGGGAGTGAAGCTTTCTTT. The variable domain in full, with the rest retrieved from reference TRBV11-3 and TRBJ1-1, is EAGVVQSPRYKIIEKKQPVAFWCNPISGHNTLYWYLQNLGQGPELLIRYENEEAVDDSQLPKDRFSAERLKGVDSTLKIQPAELGDSAVYLCASSLIPSGSEAFFGQGTRLTVV.

CDR3 protein: CASSPPGTGYTEAFF. CDR3 sequence (DNA): TGTGCCAGCAGTCCTCCCGGGACAGGGTACACTGAAGCTTTCTTT. The chain links TRBV11-3 to TRBJ1-1; TRBD1 agrees at 9 bases. Germline V gene sequence: CDR1 SGHNT, CDR2 YENEEA. The CDR3 has 15 amino acids. J was trimmed by 3 bases and V by 6 bases; bases with no gene match: 8.

The chain carries TRBV16 and TRBJ1-4; weak D call: TRBD1 (5 bases). Germline assignment: CDR1 KGHSY and CDR2 FQNENV. V lost 0 bases, J lost 0 bases, and 17 bases lay in between. The CDR3 is made up of 19 amino acids. DNA for the CDR3: TGTGCCAGCAGCCAATCCCTTCCGGGGGACCCTGCAACTAATGAAAAACTGTTTTTT. Protein product: CASSQSLPGDPATNEKLFF.

J is TRBJ2-7 and V is TRBV25-1, with D maybe TRBD1 (6 bases). This CDR3 has 13 residues. CDR1 and CDR2 (germline): MGHDK, SYGVNS. V gave up 5 bases and J gave up 5 bases, with 13 bases separating them. The CDR3 DNA reads TGTGCCAGCAGTCCCCCCTACAGGGACGAGCAGTACTTC. The encoded protein is CASSPPYRDEQYF.

This clone was seen a single time. This chain uses TRBV4-2 with TRBJ2-3, with TRBD2 identical over 11 bases. CDR1 LGHNA and CDR2 YNFKEQ come from the germline V gene. J lost 4 bases, V lost 4 bases, and 22 bases had no gene match. The CDR3 runs 21 residues. CDR3 in DNA: TGTGCCAGCAGCCCCGGGCCCGTGGGGGGGGACATAGCGGGAGGGCCAGATACGCAGTATTTT. Residues: CASSPGPVGGDIAGGPDTQYF.